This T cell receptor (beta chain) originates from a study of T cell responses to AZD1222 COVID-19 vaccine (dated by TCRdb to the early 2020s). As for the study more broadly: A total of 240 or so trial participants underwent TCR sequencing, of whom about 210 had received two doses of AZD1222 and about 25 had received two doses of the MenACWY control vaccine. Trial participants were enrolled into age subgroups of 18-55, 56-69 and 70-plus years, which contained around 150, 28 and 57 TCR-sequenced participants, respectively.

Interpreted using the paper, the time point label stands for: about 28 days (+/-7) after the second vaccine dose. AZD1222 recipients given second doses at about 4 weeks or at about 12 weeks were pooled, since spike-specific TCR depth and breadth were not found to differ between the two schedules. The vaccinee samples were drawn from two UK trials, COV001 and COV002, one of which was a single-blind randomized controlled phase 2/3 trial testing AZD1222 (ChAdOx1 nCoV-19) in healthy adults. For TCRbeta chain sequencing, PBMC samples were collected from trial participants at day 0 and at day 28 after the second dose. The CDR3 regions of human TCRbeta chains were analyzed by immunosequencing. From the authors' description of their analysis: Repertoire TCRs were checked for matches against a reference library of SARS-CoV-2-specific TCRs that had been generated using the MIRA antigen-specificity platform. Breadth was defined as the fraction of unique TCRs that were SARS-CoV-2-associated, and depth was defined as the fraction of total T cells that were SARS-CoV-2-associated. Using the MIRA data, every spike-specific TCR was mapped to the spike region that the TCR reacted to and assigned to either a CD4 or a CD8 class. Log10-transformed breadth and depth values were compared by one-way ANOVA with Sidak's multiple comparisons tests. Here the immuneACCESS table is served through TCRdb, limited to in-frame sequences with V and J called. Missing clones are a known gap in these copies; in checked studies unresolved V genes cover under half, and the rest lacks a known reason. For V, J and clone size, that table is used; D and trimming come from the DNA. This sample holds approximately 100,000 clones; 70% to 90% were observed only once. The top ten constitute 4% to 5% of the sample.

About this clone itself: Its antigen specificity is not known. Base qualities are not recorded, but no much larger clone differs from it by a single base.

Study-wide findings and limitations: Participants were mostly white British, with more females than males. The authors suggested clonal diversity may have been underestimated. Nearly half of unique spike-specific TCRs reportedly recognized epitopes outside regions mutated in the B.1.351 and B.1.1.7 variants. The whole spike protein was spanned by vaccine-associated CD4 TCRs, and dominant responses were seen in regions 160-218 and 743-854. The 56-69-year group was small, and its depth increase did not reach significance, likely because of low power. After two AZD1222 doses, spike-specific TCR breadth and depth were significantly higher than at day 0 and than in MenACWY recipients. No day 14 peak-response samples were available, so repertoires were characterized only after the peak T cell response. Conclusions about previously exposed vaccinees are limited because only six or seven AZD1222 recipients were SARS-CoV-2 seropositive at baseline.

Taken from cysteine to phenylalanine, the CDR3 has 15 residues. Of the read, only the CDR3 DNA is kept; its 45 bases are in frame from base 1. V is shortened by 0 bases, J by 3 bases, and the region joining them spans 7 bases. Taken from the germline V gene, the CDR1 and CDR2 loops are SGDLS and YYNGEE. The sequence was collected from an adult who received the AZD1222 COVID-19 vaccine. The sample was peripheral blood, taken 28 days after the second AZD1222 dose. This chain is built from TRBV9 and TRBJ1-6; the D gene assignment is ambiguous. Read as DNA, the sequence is TGTGCCAGCAGCGTAGCTCCGGGCTATAATTCACCCCTCCACTTT. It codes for CASSVAPGYNSPLHF.